This is a list of T cell receptor beta chains from one sample in a study of shared clonotypes between healthy human individuals. Data came from immunoSEQ multiplex PCR; TCRdb stores just in-frame clones and leaves some out. In the table there are roughly 700,000 clones, under 80% of which are singletons. What was sequenced was memory CD4+ T cells sorted from blood. All receptors come from a woman in her 30s in good health. CDR3s include the opening cysteine and the closing phenylalanine or tryptophan. The D gene is left open where the match is weak. Clone sizes are given selectively: once, few, many, or a class where the clone is expanded.

J gene: TRBJ2-3; clone size: .; V gene: TRBV2; D gene: TRBD2; CDR3 DNA: TGTGCCAGCAGTGAACTCCGGGGGGTAGATACGCAGTATTTT; CDR3 protein: CASSELRGVDTQYF
J gene: TRBJ2-7; clone size: .; V gene: TRBV5-1; D gene: TRBD1; CDR3 DNA: TGCGCCAGCAGCTTTCGGACAGGAGCCTCCTACGAGCAGTACTTC; CDR3 protein: CASSFRTGASYEQYF
J gene: TRBJ2-3; clone size: .; V gene: TRBV5-1; D gene: .; CDR3 DNA: TGCGCCAGCAGCCTGCGGGGTTTCTTAAGCACAGATACGCAGTATTTT; CDR3 protein: CASSLRGFLSTDTQYF
J gene: TRBJ1-1; clone size: .; V gene: TRBV28; D gene: .; CDR3 DNA: TGTGCCAGCAGCAACACCCCCCTTACTGAAGCTTTCTTT; CDR3 protein: CASSNTPLTEAFF
J gene: TRBJ2-7; clone size: few; V gene: TRBV6-5; D gene: .; CDR3 DNA: TGTGCCAGCAGTGTCACATTACTTGACTACGAGCAGTACTTC; CDR3 protein: CASSVTLLDYEQYF
J gene: TRBJ2-5; clone size: .; V gene: TRBV19; D gene: .; CDR3 DNA: TGTGCCAGTAGTGTTTTCCTACAAGAGACCCAGTACTTC; CDR3 protein: CASSVFLQETQYF
J gene: TRBJ2-1; clone size: .; V gene: TRBV5-8; D gene: .; CDR3 DNA: TGTGCCAGCAGCTACAGGAGGAATGAGCAGTTCTTC; CDR3 protein: CASSYRRNEQFF
J gene: TRBJ1-5; clone size: few; V gene: TRBV6-1; D gene: TRBD1; CDR3 DNA: TGTGCCAGCAGTGGGACAGGGAATAATCAGCCCCAGCATTTT; CDR3 protein: CASSGTGNNQPQHF
J gene: TRBJ2-2; clone size: once; V gene: TRBV10-3; D gene: TRBD2; CDR3 DNA: TGTGCCATCAGTGCGGTGGCGGGAGAAAACGGGGAGCTGTTTTTT; CDR3 protein: CAISAVAGENGELFF
J gene: TRBJ1-2; clone size: few; V gene: TRBV14; D gene: TRBD1; CDR3 DNA: TGTGCCAGCAGCCAAGGGACAGGAGGCTACAACTATGGCTACACCTTC; CDR3 protein: CASSQGTGGYNYGYTF
J gene: TRBJ2-5; clone size: .; V gene: TRBV28; D gene: .; CDR3 DNA: TGTGCCAGCAGTTGGCTAGCGAGGAAGGGAGAGACCCAGTACTTC; CDR3 protein: CASSWLARKGETQYF
J gene: TRBJ2-1; clone size: .; V gene: TRBV28; D gene: TRBD2; CDR3 DNA: TGTGCCAGCAGCCTGGGACTAGCGGGAATCAATGAGCAGTTCTTC; CDR3 protein: CASSLGLAGINEQFF
J gene: TRBJ2-3; clone size: .; V gene: TRBV7-8; D gene: TRBD1; CDR3 DNA: TGTGCCAGCGGTTCCACAGGGGGAACAGATACGCAGTATTTT; CDR3 protein: CASGSTGGTDTQYF
J gene: TRBJ1-1; clone size: .; V gene: TRBV7-9; D gene: .; CDR3 DNA: TGTGCCAGCAGCTCCCAAGGGGGGAACACTGAAGCTTTCTTT; CDR3 protein: CASSSQGGNTEAFF
J gene: TRBJ2-1; clone size: .; V gene: TRBV19; D gene: TRBD2; CDR3 DNA: TGTGCCAGTAGCACCCCGACTAGCGGTTTCACCAGTGAGCAGTTCTTC; CDR3 protein: CASSTPTSGFTSEQFF
J gene: TRBJ1-2; clone size: few; V gene: TRBV14; D gene: .; CDR3 DNA: TGTGCCAGCAGCCATTCCCGGTCCTATGGCTACACCTTC; CDR3 protein: CASSHSRSYGYTF
J gene: TRBJ2-2; clone size: .; V gene: TRBV6-6; D gene: .; CDR3 DNA: TGTGCCAGCCGTACAGGCCCGCACACCGGGGAGCTGTTTTTT; CDR3 protein: CASRTGPHTGELFF
J gene: TRBJ1-2; clone size: .; V gene: TRBV30; D gene: TRBD1; CDR3 DNA: TGTGCCTGCCCCAAGGGGGCAGTTAACTATGGCTACACCTTC; CDR3 protein: CACPKGAVNYGYTF
J gene: TRBJ2-3; clone size: .; V gene: TRBV13; D gene: TRBD2; CDR3 DNA: TGTGCCAGCAGCTTAAGTGTCGTTACTAGCGGGAGGGGCCCGTTTTTT; CDR3 protein: CASSLSVVTSGRGPFF
J gene: TRBJ2-2; clone size: .; V gene: TRBV28; D gene: TRBD2; CDR3 DNA: TGTGCCAGCAGTTCGGGACTAGCGGGAGCGGGAGCCGGGGAGCTGTTTTTT; CDR3 protein: CASSSGLAGAGAGELFF
J gene: TRBJ2-3; clone size: many; V gene: TRBV5-4; D gene: .; CDR3 DNA: TGTGCCAGCAGCTTGTTGTCCACAGATACGCAGTATTTT; CDR3 protein: CASSLLSTDTQYF
J gene: TRBJ2-1; clone size: few; V gene: TRBV7-2; D gene: .; CDR3 DNA: TGTGCCAGCAGCTTAGCGCTACGCAATGAGCAGTTCTTC; CDR3 protein: CASSLALRNEQFF
J gene: TRBJ2-1; clone size: .; V gene: TRBV7-7; D gene: .; CDR3 DNA: TGTGCCAGCAGCTTAGGATTCTACAATGAGCAGTTCTTC; CDR3 protein: CASSLGFYNEQFF
J gene: TRBJ2-3; clone size: few; V gene: TRBV7-6; D gene: TRBD2; CDR3 DNA: TGTGCCAGCAGAAGGACTAGCGGTACTAGCACAGATACGCAGTATTTT; CDR3 protein: CASRRTSGTSTDTQYF
J gene: TRBJ2-1; clone size: .; V gene: TRBV16; D gene: TRBD2; CDR3 DNA: TGTGCCAGCAGCCAAGACGCGGGAGGGAACAATGAGCAGTTCTTC; CDR3 protein: CASSQDAGGNNEQFF
J gene: TRBJ2-7; clone size: .; V gene: TRBV7-2; D gene: .; CDR3 DNA: TGTGCCAGCAGCTCGCAAGTTCAGGGGCTGGGGTACTTC; CDR3 protein: CASSSQVQGLGYF
J gene: TRBJ2-1; clone size: .; V gene: TRBV5-5; D gene: TRBD2; CDR3 DNA: TGTGCCAGCAGCTTGTCGGCGGGAGTGTTATCCAATGAGCAGTTCTTC; CDR3 protein: CASSLSAGVLSNEQFF
J gene: TRBJ2-1; clone size: .; V gene: TRBV5-1; D gene: TRBD2; CDR3 DNA: TGCGCCAGCAGCCAAACGGGACTAGCGGGCAATGAGCAGTTCTTC; CDR3 protein: CASSQTGLAGNEQFF
J gene: TRBJ1-2; clone size: .; V gene: TRBV5-1; D gene: .; CDR3 DNA: TGCGCCAGCAGCGACGGAGACCCCCTTATCAGGGGATATGGCTACACCTTC; CDR3 protein: CASSDGDPLIRGYGYTF
J gene: TRBJ2-1; clone size: .; V gene: TRBV7-2; D gene: TRBD2; CDR3 DNA: TGTGCCAGCAGCGCGGGAGGGACTACCCGGTTGAATGAGCAGTTCTTC; CDR3 protein: CASSAGGTTRLNEQFF
J gene: TRBJ2-3; clone size: few; V gene: TRBV5-4; D gene: .; CDR3 DNA: TGTGCCAGCAGCCCCCGCTCAGGGGGGAGCACAGATACGCAGTATTTT; CDR3 protein: CASSPRSGGSTDTQYF
J gene: TRBJ2-2; clone size: .; V gene: TRBV28; D gene: .; CDR3 DNA: TGTGCCAGCCTTACTTGGAGCACCGGGGAGCTGTTTTTT; CDR3 protein: CASLTWSTGELFF
J gene: TRBJ2-1; clone size: .; V gene: TRBV9; D gene: .; CDR3 DNA: TGTGCCAGCAGCGTAGGTGTGGGGGAGCAGTTCTTC; CDR3 protein: CASSVGVGEQFF
J gene: TRBJ2-5; clone size: .; V gene: TRBV28; D gene: .; CDR3 DNA: TGTGCCAGCAGTTCTAGCACGGAGGGGTTGGGGACCCAGTACTTC; CDR3 protein: CASSSSTEGLGTQYF
J gene: TRBJ1-6; clone size: .; V gene: TRBV6-6; D gene: .; CDR3 DNA: TGTGCCAGCAGTTACTCAAACCAGAATTCACCCCTCCACTTT; CDR3 protein: CASSYSNQNSPLHF
J gene: TRBJ2-7; clone size: .; V gene: TRBV29-1; D gene: .; CDR3 DNA: TGCAGCGTTGAAGGGCAGGGAATCGACGAGCAGTACTTC; CDR3 protein: CSVEGQGIDEQYF